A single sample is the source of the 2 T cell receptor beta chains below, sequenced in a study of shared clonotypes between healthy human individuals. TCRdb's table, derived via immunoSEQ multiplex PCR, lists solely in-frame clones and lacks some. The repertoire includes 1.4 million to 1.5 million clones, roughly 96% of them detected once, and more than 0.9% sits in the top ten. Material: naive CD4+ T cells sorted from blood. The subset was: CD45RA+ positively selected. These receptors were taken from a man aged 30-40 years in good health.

The DNA for the CDR3 is TGTGCCAGCAGCACCAACCGGGACAGATCCTACGAGCAGTACTTC. Protein sequence: CASSTNRDRSYEQYF. The gene calls are TRBV11-2 and TRBJ2-7; 7 bases match TRBD1. The V segment lost 5 bases and the J segment 1 base; nucleotides outside the gene matches: 8. The germline V gene encodes CDR1 SGHAT and CDR2 FQNNGV. This CDR3 is 15 amino acids long.

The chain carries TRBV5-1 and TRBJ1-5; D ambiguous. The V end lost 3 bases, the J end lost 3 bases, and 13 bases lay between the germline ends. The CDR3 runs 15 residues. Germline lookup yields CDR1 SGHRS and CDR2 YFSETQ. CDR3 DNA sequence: TGCGCCAGCAGCTGGGCGGGTCTGCCCAATCAGCCCCAGCATTTT. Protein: CASSWAGLPNQPQHF.